This TCR beta chain originates from a study of T cell repertoires in cytomegalovirus infection. Turning to the study itself: Public TCR beta signature analysis indicated the presence of both CMV infection and matching HLA type. Study results and caveats: Cumulative public TCR beta family frequency identified CMV carriers with the relevant HLA. Predominance within the ex vivo response was attributable to HLA-C-restricted CMV-specific TCR beta clonotypes.

TCRdb passed the reads through MiXCR, listing each CDR3 protein once. Here the sample spans about 700,000 distinct CDR3 sequences, roughly a third being singletons. This clonotype has at least ten counts. Its antigen is unidentified. This CDR3 region has 15 residues. V was shortened by 4 bases and J by 5 bases, with 16 bases between the two germline ends. Germline CDR1 and CDR2: SGHTA and FQGNSA. The clonotype comes from a human donor in good health (CMV status not recorded). Some clones in this sample may be carry-over from other donors' samples. Sample: cultured PBMCs, taken from culture after CMV antigen stimulation. This chain uses TRBV7-2 with TRBJ2-3, with D maybe TRBD2 (7 bases). The CDR3 sequence is CASSSRGQNIDTQYF. Written as DNA, the CDR3 is TGTGCCAGCAGCTCGCGGGGGCAAAACATAGATACGCAGTATTTT.